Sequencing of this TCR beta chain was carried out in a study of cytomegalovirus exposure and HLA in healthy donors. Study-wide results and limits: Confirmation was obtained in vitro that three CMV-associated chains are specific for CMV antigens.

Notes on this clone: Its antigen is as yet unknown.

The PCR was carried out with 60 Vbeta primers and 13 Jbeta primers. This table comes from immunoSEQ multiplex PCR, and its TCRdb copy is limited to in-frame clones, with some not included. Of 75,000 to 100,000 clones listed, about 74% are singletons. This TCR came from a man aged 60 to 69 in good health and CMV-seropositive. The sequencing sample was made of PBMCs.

The CDR3 region has the DNA TGCGCCAGCAGCTTGGGAGCGGGGACCTACAATGAGCAGTTCTTC. The encoded protein is CASSLGAGTYNEQFF. V usage is TRBV5-1 and J usage is TRBJ2-1, with 7 bases that match TRBD2. The length of the CDR3 is 15 residues. After removal of 0 bases from V and 2 bases from J, the junction contained 2 bases not matched to a gene. In germline, CDR1 is SGHRS, CDR2 YFSETQ.